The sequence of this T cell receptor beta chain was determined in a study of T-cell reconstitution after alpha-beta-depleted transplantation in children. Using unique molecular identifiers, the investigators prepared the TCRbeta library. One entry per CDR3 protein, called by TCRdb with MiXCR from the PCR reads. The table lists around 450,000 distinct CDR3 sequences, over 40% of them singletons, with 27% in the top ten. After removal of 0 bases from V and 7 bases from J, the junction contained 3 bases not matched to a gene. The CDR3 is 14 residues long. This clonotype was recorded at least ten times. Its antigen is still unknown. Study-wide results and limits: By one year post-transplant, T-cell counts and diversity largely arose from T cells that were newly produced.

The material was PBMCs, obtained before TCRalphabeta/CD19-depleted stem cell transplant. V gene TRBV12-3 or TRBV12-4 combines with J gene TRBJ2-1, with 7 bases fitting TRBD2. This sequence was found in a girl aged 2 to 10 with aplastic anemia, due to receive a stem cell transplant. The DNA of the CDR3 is TGTGCCAGCAGTTTAGCCGTCGGGGGGAATGAGCAGTTCTTC. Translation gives CASSLAVGGNEQFF.